What follows are 20 T cell receptor beta chains derived from one specimen sequenced in a study of blood T cells in healthy people across ages. Primers used in a second PCR of about 7 to 12 cycles were a sample-barcoded 5' primer and a J-beta primer mix. TCRdb ran MiXCR on the 5' RACE reads and lists one entry per CDR3 protein. The repertoire holds around 820,000 distinct CDR3 sequences, with approximately 25% as singletons. The same sample was also studied in work on T cells of mothers and their children.

The sequencing sample was made of blood. These receptors were taken from a boy aged 5-17 years in good health.

This clonotype occurred a few times. This chain links TRBV7-9 with TRBJ1-2; TRBD1 matches at 10 bases. The CDR3 has 16 amino acids. The trim removed 5 bases at V and 8 bases at J, leaving 14 bases unmatched. Germline V gene sequence: CDR1 SEHNR, CDR2 FQNEAQ (reference sequence). CDR3 in DNA: TGTGCCAGCAGCCAGCAAGCCGGGACAGGGGATTACGGCTACACCTTC. Translated, it gives CASSQQAGTGDYGYTF.

V usage is TRBV12-3 or TRBV12-4 and J usage is TRBJ2-5; D is undetermined. The CDR3 loop spans 16 amino acids. The germline V and J ends were trimmed by 3 bases and 2 bases, with 16 bases remaining between them. As DNA, the CDR3 is TGTGCCAGCAGTTTTGGTCTTATCCTGGGACAAGAGACCCAGTACTTC. It is translated as CASSFGLILGQETQYF.

This clonotype was observed a handful of times. The chain combines TRBV11-1 with TRBJ2-7; a weak D match, TRBD2 (5 bases). V was shortened by 5 bases and J by 1 base, with 21 bases between the two germline ends. The CDR3 contains 17 residues. Germline values: CDR1 SGHAT, CDR2 FQDESV (reference sequence). The CDR3 DNA reads TGTGCCAGCAGCCAAAGTTGGGCTGTTGGAGGATCCTACGAGCAGTACTTC. Amino acids: CASSQSWAVGGSYEQYF.

The CDR3, as DNA: TGCAGTGCTAGTAGTCAGGCTGGAAACACCATATATTTT. Its protein is CSASSQAGNTIYF. The V gene is TRBV20-1, the J gene TRBJ1-3; D gene ambiguous. CDR3 size: 13 residues. With 3 bases removed from V and 2 bases from J, the gap between germline ends came to 8 bases. CDR1 DFQATT and CDR2 SNEGSKA come from the germline V gene (reference sequence).

This clonotype turned up a few times. The rearrangement uses TRBV7-2 and TRBJ2-5, with a possible D match to TRBD2 (6 bases). The J call may be wrong; the DNA end is better matched by TRBJ2-1. The CDR3 extends over 15 amino acids. CDR1 SGHTA and CDR2 FQGNSA come from the germline V gene. CDR3 coding DNA: TGTGCCAGCAGCGGTGGCGCGGGACTTAGGAATGAGCAGTTCTTC. This sequence encodes CASSGGAGLRNEQFF.

In this sample, this clonotype turned up a few times. This rearrangement joins TRBV23-1 to TRBJ2-7, with 8 bases lining up with TRBD1. TRBV23-1 is an open reading frame whose function is uncertain. J was trimmed by 0 bases and V by 4 bases; bases with no gene match: 5. The CDR3 runs to 15 residues. In DNA, the CDR3 is TGCGCCAGCAGTCGTAGGCAGGGGGCCTCCTACGAGCAGTACTTC. Translation gives CASSRRQGASYEQYF.

This clonotype was detected a few times. CDR3: CASSREGGPYEQYF. CDR3 sequence (DNA): TGTGCCAGCTCCCGAGAGGGGGGGCCCTACGAGCAGTACTTC. This rearrangement joins TRBV18 to TRBJ2-5, with a tentative D call TRBD2 (7 bases). The J call could be wrong; TRBJ2-7 is a better fit for the DNA end. The CDR3 extends over 14 amino acids. Per the germline V gene, CDR1 is KGHSH and CDR2 is LQKENI.

The DNA for the CDR3 is TGTGCCAGCAGCTTAGGTGGGCGACAGCCCCAGCATTTT. Amino acid sequence: CASSLGGRQPQHF. The chain combines TRBV11-2 with TRBJ1-5; D is ambiguous. The V and J ends lost 1 base and 7 bases respectively, with 8 bases between them. Germline-derived CDR1 and CDR2 are SGHAT and FQNNGV. CDR3 length: 13 amino acids.

In its sample, this clonotype was seen a few times. CDR3 bases: TGTGCCAGCAGCTTGGCCAGGGTGGGGTCGGACACCGGGGAGCTGTTTTTT. This translates into CASSLARVGSDTGELFF. This chain uses TRBV5-5 with TRBJ2-2, with a possible D match to TRBD1 (5 bases). The CDR3 spans 17 residues. Trimming removed 0 bases at V and 3 bases at J, with 15 bases between. Germline V lookup: CDR1 SGHKS, CDR2 YYEKEE (reference sequence). Full variable domain (outside the CDR3, taken from reference TRBV5-5 and TRBJ2-2): DAGVTQSPTHLIKTRGQQVTLRCSPISGHKSVSWYQQVLGQGPQFIFQYYEKEERGRGNFPDRFSARQFPNYSSELNVNALLLGDSALYLCASSLARVGSDTGELFFGEGSRLTVL.

The rearrangement uses TRBV5-4 and TRBJ2-5; D is possibly TRBD2 (6 bases). CDR3 length: 16 residues. V shed 0 bases and J shed 1 base, with 13 bases lying between them. Germline V CDR1 and CDR2: SGHNT, YYREEE (reference sequence). This CDR3 is CASSLARAGGQETQYF. DNA of the CDR3: TGTGCCAGCAGCTTGGCCCGGGCCGGGGGCCAAGAGACCCAGTACTTC.

The V gene is TRBV6-5, the J gene TRBJ1-1, with D perhaps matching TRBD1 (5 bases). Trimming took 0 bases from V and 1 from J, leaving 9 bases between them. Germline values: CDR1 MNHEY, CDR2 SVGAGI. This CDR3 spans 15 amino acids. CDR3 DNA: TGTGCCAGCAGTTACTCGACAGACCGGAACACTGAAGCTTTCTTT. Its protein is CASSYSTDRNTEAFF.

The V and J genes are TRBV5-1 and TRBJ2-7, with TRBD2 identical over 7 bases. Germline V lookup: CDR1 SGHRS, CDR2 YFSETQ. Trimming took 7 bases from V and 0 from J; bases not matched to a gene: 7. The CDR3 runs to 14 residues. The CDR3 sequence is CASRLGGSSYEQYF. The CDR3 DNA reads TGCGCCAGCCGACTCGGCGGGAGCTCCTACGAGCAGTACTTC.

This clonotype was counted a few times. V gene TRBV7-9 combines with J gene TRBJ2-5; D might be TRBD1 or TRBD2, each matching 5 bases. The tail of the sequence fits TRBJ2-1 better, so the J call may be wrong. CDR1 and CDR2 from the germline V gene are SEHNR and FQNEAQ (reference sequence). There are 17 residues in the CDR3. CDR3 region: CASSFSPGTGWLGEQFF. CDR3 DNA sequence: TGTGCCAGCAGCTTCTCCCCCGGGACGGGATGGTTGGGTGAGCAGTTCTTC.

The chain employs TRBV7-9 and TRBJ2-3, with D hard to call. The germline V gene encodes CDR1 SEHNR and CDR2 FQNEAQ (reference sequence). This CDR3 region has 15 residues. Trimming removed 5 bases at V and 6 bases at J, with 18 bases between. The CDR3: CASSPGKSRFDTQYF. CDR3 DNA sequence: TGTGCCAGCAGCCCTGGGAAGAGCCGCTTCGATACGCAGTATTTT. The full variable domain, with the rest looked up from reference TRBV7-9 and TRBJ2-3, is DTGVSQNPRHKITKRGQNVTFRCDPISEHNRLYWYRQTLGQGPEFLTYFQNEAQLEKSRLLSDRFSAERPKGSFSTLEIQRTEQGDSAMYLCASSPGKSRFDTQYFGPGTRLTVL.

The gene calls are TRBV3-1 and TRBJ1-4; D is ambiguous. This CDR3 is 15 amino acids long. The V and J ends lost 0 bases and 13 bases respectively, with 18 bases between them. Germline V gives CDR1 LGHDT, CDR2 YNNKEL (reference sequence). CDR3 DNA sequence: TGTGCCAGCAGCCAAGACAGTGCTGGAACCGAGGGACTGTTTTTT. Translated: CASSQDSAGTEGLFF.

The chain carries TRBV7-9 and TRBJ2-2, with D uncertain. Germline V gene lookup returns CDR1 SEHNR and CDR2 FQNEAQ (reference sequence). The ends were cut back, 5 bases at V and 2 bases at J, with 12 bases in the middle. This CDR3 spans 15 amino acids. CDR3 residues: CASSPLGENTGELFF. CDR3 sequence (DNA): TGTGCCAGCAGCCCCCTTGGAGAAAACACCGGGGAGCTGTTTTTT.

The gene calls are TRBV4-3 and TRBJ2-3, with no clear D. V lost 0 bases, J lost 0 bases, and 7 bases lay in between. CDR3 length equals 15 residues. Germline lookup yields CDR1 LGHNA and CDR2 YSLEER. In nucleotides, the CDR3 is TGCGCCAGCAGCCAAGATCCACGTAGCACAGATACGCAGTATTTT. It is translated as CASSQDPRSTDTQYF.

This clonotype came up many times. V gene TRBV7-2 combines with J gene TRBJ2-3, with 7 bases that match TRBD2. The germline V gene has CDR1 SGHTA and CDR2 FQGNSA. CDR3 length equals 15 residues. J was trimmed by 1 base and V by 3 bases; bases with no gene match: 4. CDR3 in amino acids: CASSFLRGGTDTQYF. DNA of the CDR3: TGTGCCAGCAGCTTTCTTCGGGGGGGCACAGATACGCAGTATTTT.

The rearrangement joins TRBV7-2 to TRBJ2-1, with TRBD2 matching 8 bases. J was trimmed by 4 bases and V by 0 bases; bases with no gene match: 8. The CDR3 is made up of 17 amino acids. Germline CDR1 and CDR2: SGHTA and FQGNSA. CDR3 sequence: CASSLAFQRGIYNEQFF. CDR3 DNA: TGTGCCAGCAGCTTAGCGTTCCAGCGGGGGATTTACAATGAGCAGTTCTTC.

As to this clonotype: One end of the junction does not line up with germline, which may come from a read error. The chain couples TRBV12-3 or TRBV12-4 to TRBJ2-5, with D perhaps TRBD1 or TRBD2 (5 bases each). The CDR3 sequence is 14 residues long. The CDR3 DNA reads TGTGTCAGCACCCCGGGACGGGGCCAAGAGACCCAGTACTTC. Its protein is CVSTPGRGQETQYF.